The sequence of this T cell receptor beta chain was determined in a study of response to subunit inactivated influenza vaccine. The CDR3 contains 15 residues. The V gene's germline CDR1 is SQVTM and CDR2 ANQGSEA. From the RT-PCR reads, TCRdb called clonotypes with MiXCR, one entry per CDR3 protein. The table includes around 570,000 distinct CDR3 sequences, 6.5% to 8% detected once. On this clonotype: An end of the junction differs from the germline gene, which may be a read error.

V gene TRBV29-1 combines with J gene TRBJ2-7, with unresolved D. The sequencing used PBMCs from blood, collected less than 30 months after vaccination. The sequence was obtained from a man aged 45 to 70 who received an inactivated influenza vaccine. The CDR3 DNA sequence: TGCAGCGTTGAAGATCAGTATGCAGTCTCCCACGAGCAGTACTTC. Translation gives CSVEDQYAVSHEQYF.